The 31 T cell receptor beta chains listed next were all sequenced from one sample in a study of shared clonotypes between healthy human individuals. Some clones are missing from TCRdb's copy, which holds only in-frame ones; the method was immunoSEQ multiplex PCR. This table has about 2.4 million clones, around nine tenths appearing once. The sample taken for sequencing was naive CD4+ T cells sorted from blood. The subset denotes: CD45RA+ positively selected. The source is a man between 18 and 35 years old in good health.

The V call is TRBV27, the J call TRBJ2-6; 8 nucleotides match TRBD1. In germline, CDR1 is MNHEY, CDR2 SMNVEV (reference sequence). The CDR3 extends over 17 amino acids. After removal of 5 bases from V and 0 bases from J, the junction contained 6 bases not matched to a gene. The CDR3 DNA is TGTGCCAGCAGTCCCGGGACAGGCCCCTCTGGGGCCAACGTCCTGACTTTC. Translation gives CASSPGTGPSGANVLTF.

The CDR3 reads CASSQSSDPYNEQFF. The DNA of the CDR3 is TGCGCCAGCAGCCAATCCTCTGATCCCTACAATGAGCAGTTCTTC. The chain has TRBV4-1 and TRBJ2-1; D remains ambiguous. CDR1 MGHRA and CDR2 YSYEKL come from the germline V gene. V was pared by 2 bases and J by 2 bases, with 10 bases between. This CDR3 is built from 15 residues.

This chain uses TRBV27 with TRBJ2-5; TRBD1 might be the D (5 bases). The J call may be wrong; the DNA end is better matched by TRBJ2-7. Germline V gene sequence: CDR1 MNHEY, CDR2 SMNVEV (reference sequence). There are 13 residues in the CDR3. The CDR3: CASSLQGPYEQYF. The CDR3, as DNA: TGTGCCAGCAGTTTACAGGGCCCCTACGAGCAGTACTTC.

Note on this clone: Different DNA sequences within this sample yield the same CDR3. The V and J genes are TRBV10-3 and TRBJ2-7; TRBD2 matches 12 bases. Trimming cost V 2 bases and J 3 bases; bases outside gene matches: 2. Per germline, CDR1 ENHRY and CDR2 SYGVKD. The CDR3 contains 15 residues. The CDR3 DNA is TGTGCCATCAGTGAGGGACTAGCGGGAAGCTACGAGCAGTACTTC. Translating it yields CAISEGLAGSYEQYF.

The chain combines TRBV7-2 with TRBJ1-5; 7 nucleotides agree with TRBD1. The CDR3 spans 15 residues. V dropped 1 base and J dropped 4; count of bases not matched to a gene: 4. CDR1 is SGHTA, CDR2 FQGNSA, per germline. In nucleotides, the CDR3 is TGTGCCAGCAGCTTAGACCGGGGACAGAATCAGCCCCAGCATTTT. Encoded protein: CASSLDRGQNQPQHF.

This chain uses TRBV6-6 with TRBJ1-1; 7 bases are shared with TRBD1. This CDR3 contains 14 residues. Germline V gives CDR1 MNHNY, CDR2 SVGAGI (reference sequence). The V gene end was trimmed by 0 bases and the J gene end by 5 bases; junction bases not matched to a gene: 3. In nucleotides, the CDR3 is TGTGCCAGCAGTTACTCCGGGACAGCAACTGAAGCTTTCTTT. This gives the protein CASSYSGTATEAFF.

This rearrangement joins TRBV4-1 to TRBJ2-7; tentative D call: TRBD2 (6 bases). The germline V and J ends were trimmed by 1 base and 3 bases, with 16 bases remaining between them. CDR3 length: 16 residues. Germline V gene lookup returns CDR1 MGHRA and CDR2 YSYEKL. The CDR3 bases are TGCGCCAGCAGCCAAGCGGGGGAGTTCGCTTTCTACGAGCAGTACTTC. It specifies CASSQAGEFAFYEQYF.

V and J are TRBV6-6 and TRBJ2-3; D gene ambiguous. Germline values: CDR1 MNHNY, CDR2 SVGAGI (reference sequence). This CDR3 has 15 residues. With 5 bases removed from V and 0 bases from J, the gap between germline ends came to 12 bases. CDR3 bases: TGTGCCAGCAGTCACCTCGAGGAAAGCACAGATACGCAGTATTTT. Translation gives CASSHLEESTDTQYF.

V is TRBV6-1 and J is TRBJ1-5, with D unresolved. Deletions cut 6 bases from V and 5 bases from J, with 14 bases between. The CDR3 has 14 residues. The V gene's germline CDR1 is MNHNS and CDR2 SASEGT. This CDR3 reads CASSHVYPDQPQHF. CDR3 in DNA: TGTGCCAGCAGCCACGTTTACCCCGATCAGCCCCAGCATTTT.

The chain combines TRBV5-1 with TRBJ1-2; no clear D gene. The CDR3 is 15 residues long. Trimming removed 0 bases from V and 4 bases from J, with 13 bases in between. Germline-derived CDR1 and CDR2 are SGHRS and YFSETQ. This CDR3 is CASSLGNSGIYGYTF. CDR3 in DNA: TGCGCCAGCAGCTTGGGTAACAGTGGGATCTATGGCTACACCTTC.

This clone has a handful of counts. The V call is TRBV19, the J call TRBJ1-1, with TRBD1 matching 12 bases. This CDR3 contains 16 residues. Per the germline V gene, CDR1 is LNHDA and CDR2 is SQIVND (reference sequence). J was trimmed by 4 bases and V by 5 bases; bases with no gene match: 8. The CDR3 DNA is TGTGCCAGTAGTGTCCGGGACAGGGGGCGATTCACTGAAGCTTTCTTT. Translated: CASSVRDRGRFTEAFF.

This clone came up once. The V gene is TRBV9, the J gene TRBJ2-5, with TRBD2 matching 14 bases. The germline V gene has CDR1 SGDLS and CDR2 YYNGEE. V lost 0 bases, J lost 3 bases, and 19 bases stayed unmatched. The CDR3 is made up of 22 amino acids. CDR3 DNA sequence: TGTGCCAGCAGCGTAGTAGCGAAAACGGGACTAGCGGGAGCCGGGGGGAAAGAGACCCAGTACTTC. It codes for CASSVVAKTGLAGAGGKETQYF.

This clone was seen a single time. The chain employs TRBV20-1 and TRBJ1-2; unclear D gene. The CDR3 contains 11 residues. V dropped 3 bases and J dropped 7 bases, with 9 bases sitting between them. Germline V lookup: CDR1 DFQATT, CDR2 SNEGSKA (reference sequence). The DNA for the CDR3 is TGCAGTGCTAGTATGGGCGGTGGCTACACCTTC. Translation: CSASMGGGYTF.

V and J are TRBV7-9 and TRBJ2-5; D unclear. This CDR3 has 8 amino acids. V shed 5 bases and J shed 14 bases, with 6 bases lying between them. Germline lookup yields CDR1 SEHNR and CDR2 FQNEAQ (reference sequence). CDR3 residues: CASSQSYF. CDR3 sequence (DNA): TGTGCCAGCAGCCAGTCATACTTC.

The chain uses TRBV10-1 and TRBJ1-2; 7 bases fit TRBD1. Germline CDR1 WNHNN, CDR2 SYGVQD (reference sequence). The CDR3 runs 13 residues. The trim removed 6 bases at V and 2 bases at J, leaving 3 bases unmatched. CDR3: CASSRDSNYGYTF. The CDR3 DNA sequence: TGCGCCAGCAGCCGGGACAGCAACTATGGCTACACCTTC.

This chain joins TRBV11-2 and TRBJ2-1; D remains ambiguous. CDR1 SGHAT and CDR2 FQNNGV come from the germline V gene. The V end lost 2 bases, the J end lost 1 base, and 6 bases lay between the germline ends. CDR3 length: 14 amino acids. The CDR3: CASSLTRSYNEQFF. The DNA of the CDR3 is TGTGCCAGCAGCTTAACCAGATCCTACAATGAGCAGTTCTTC.

This chain connects TRBV11-2 to TRBJ2-6, with 9 bases identical to TRBD1. V shed 4 bases, J shed 15 bases, and the junction held 4 bases outside the gene matches. This CDR3 has 12 residues. Looked up from germline, CDR1 is SGHAT and CDR2 is FQNNGV. The CDR3 region is CASSSMGQGLTF. DNA of the CDR3: TGTGCCAGCAGCTCCATGGGACAGGGCCTGACTTTC.

The chain recombines TRBV4-1 with TRBJ1-2, with D possibly being TRBD1 (6 bases). CDR1 and CDR2 from the germline V gene are MGHRA and YSYEKL. CDR3 size: 16 residues. The ends were cut back, 1 base at V and 3 bases at J, with 15 bases in the middle. Here the CDR3 reads CASSQAPGQSYYGYTF. The DNA for the CDR3 is TGCGCCAGCAGCCAAGCGCCTGGACAGTCTTACTATGGCTACACCTTC.

The rearrangement uses TRBV7-2 and TRBJ2-1; D might be TRBD2 (5 bases). V shed 5 bases and J shed 7 bases, with 18 bases lying between them. From germline, CDR1 is SGHTA and CDR2 FQGNSA. CDR3 size: 15 residues. The CDR3 protein is CASSPPVGRGNEQFF. The DNA for the CDR3 is TGTGCCAGCAGCCCCCCGGTCGGGCGAGGGAATGAGCAGTTCTTC.

The rearrangement uses TRBV4-1 and TRBJ1-4; possibly TRBD1 for D (5 bases). Germline V lookup: CDR1 MGHRA, CDR2 YSYEKL. CDR3 length: 16 amino acids. Trimming took off 2 bases at V and 0 bases at J, with 10 bases between the two ends. Written as DNA, the CDR3 is TGCGCCAGCAGCCAAACAGGCGCCGCAACTAATGAAAAACTGTTTTTT. This gives the protein CASSQTGAATNEKLFF.

The J gene is TRBJ2-3, the V gene TRBV7-2, with a tentative D call TRBD1 (6 bases). The germline V gene encodes CDR1 SGHTA and CDR2 FQGNSA. V dropped 5 bases and J dropped 0 bases, with 18 bases sitting between them. The CDR3 sequence is 17 residues long. This CDR3 is CASSPPVVDRSTDTQYF. CDR3 bases: TGTGCCAGCAGCCCCCCAGTTGTTGACAGGAGCACAGATACGCAGTATTTT.

The chain uses TRBV5-4 and TRBJ2-7; D possibly corresponds to TRBD1 (5 bases). Trimming took off 4 bases at V and 2 bases at J, with 10 bases between the two ends. The CDR3 contains 13 residues. Germline loops: CDR1 SGHNT, CDR2 YYREEE (reference sequence). CDR3 in DNA: TGTGCCAGCAGCATTGACAGCACCTACGAGCAGTACTTC. Its translation is CASSIDSTYEQYF.

CDR3 loop: CASRLQGAGETQYF. The DNA for the CDR3 is TGTGCCAGCAGGTTACAAGGGGCGGGGGAGACCCAGTACTTC. The chain uses TRBV5-4 and TRBJ2-5; D possibly corresponds to TRBD2 (6 bases). Germline CDR1 and CDR2: SGHNT and YYREEE (reference sequence). Deletions cut 5 bases from V and 5 bases from J, with 16 bases between. The length of the CDR3 is 14 residues.

The chain carries TRBV10-3 and TRBJ2-3; 11 nucleotides line up with TRBD2. CDR3 length equals 17 residues. Germline CDR1 ENHRY, CDR2 SYGVKD. Trimming took 4 bases from V and 1 from J; bases not matched to a gene: 7. In nucleotides, the CDR3 is TGTGCCATCAGTGGGATTGCTAGCGGGGGGCGCACAGATACGCAGTATTTT. Its translation is CAISGIASGGRTDTQYF.

The chain combines TRBV6-1 with TRBJ1-5; tentatively, D is TRBD1 (5 bases). Germline V lookup: CDR1 MNHNS, CDR2 SASEGT. CDR3 size: 14 residues. The V gene lost 6 bases and the J gene lost 0 bases, with 9 bases spanning the gap. CDR3 in amino acids: CASRQVYSNQPQHF. The CDR3 DNA sequence: TGTGCCAGCAGACAGGTCTATAGCAATCAGCCCCAGCATTTT.

This chain links TRBV11-1 with TRBJ2-3; D is uncertain. CDR3 length: 13 residues. CDR1 and CDR2 (germline): SGHAT, FQDESV (reference sequence). The ends were cut back, 5 bases at V and 5 bases at J, with 11 bases in the middle. CDR3 sequence reads: CASSRSTGDTQYF. The DNA for the CDR3 is TGTGCCAGCAGCCGGTCAACCGGAGATACGCAGTATTTT.

This clone was detected a few times. The chain couples TRBV18 to TRBJ2-7; D is possibly TRBD1 (8 bases). Germline V CDR1 and CDR2: KGHSH, LQKENI. The V and J ends lost 0 bases and 5 bases respectively, with 17 bases between them. This CDR3 has 16 residues. The CDR3 DNA sequence: TGTGCCAGCTCACCACCGGTGTCACAGGGGGGGAACGAGCAGTACTTC. Its protein product is CASSPPVSQGGNEQYF.

The chain uses TRBV19 and TRBJ1-1; no clear D. The V end was cut by 3 bases, the J end by 4 bases, with 15 bases between. Germline lookup yields CDR1 LNHDA and CDR2 SQIVND (reference sequence). This CDR3 has 15 amino acids. CDR3 region: CASSMGDLGATEAFF. CDR3 coding DNA: TGTGCCAGTAGTATGGGCGATCTGGGAGCCACTGAAGCTTTCTTT.

In the case of this clone: The same CDR3 arises from other DNA sequences in this sample as well. The chain is built from TRBV5-6 and TRBJ2-3, with D uncertain. V dropped 2 bases and J dropped 5 bases, with 3 bases sitting between them. Germline V gene lookup returns CDR1 SGHDT and CDR2 YYEEEE. This CDR3 has 11 residues. This CDR3 reads CASSFLDTQYF. DNA of the CDR3: TGTGCCAGCAGCTTTTTAGATACGCAGTATTTT.

The rearrangement uses TRBV7-9 and TRBJ1-2, with D hard to call. Trimming took off 1 base at V and 4 bases at J, with 10 bases between the two ends. The CDR3 is 14 residues long. The germline V gene has CDR1 SEHNR and CDR2 FQNEAQ (reference sequence). The CDR3: CASSLEAASYGYTF. In DNA form, the CDR3 reads TGTGCCAGCAGCTTAGAGGCGGCAAGCTATGGCTACACCTTC.

On this clone: Other DNA variants within this sample encode the same CDR3. The rearrangement uses TRBV28 and TRBJ1-2; D call uncertain. V dropped 7 bases and J dropped 0 bases, with 9 bases sitting between them. This CDR3 comprises 13 residues. Germline V CDR1 and CDR2: MDHEN, SYDVKM. CDR3 amino acids: CASTPGTNYGYTF. The CDR3 region has the DNA TGTGCCAGCACCCCCGGCACTAACTATGGCTACACCTTC.